The 22 T cell receptor beta chains in this list originate from one sample, sequenced in a study of blood T cell repertoires in COVID-19. The method was immunoSEQ multiplex PCR; TCRdb's version includes in-frame clones alone and lacks a portion of them. The sample lists 150,000 to 200,000 clones; approximately 79% were seen once. Sequencing was done on a sample of peripheral blood. These TCRs come from a woman in her 70s with acute or convalescent COVID-19.

This chain links TRBV4-1 with TRBJ2-7; 11 bases agree with TRBD2. Germline V gene sequence: CDR1 MGHRA, CDR2 YSYEKL. The CDR3 has 19 amino acids. J gave up 0 bases and V 1 base, and 11 bases lay outside the gene matches. CDR3 in amino acids: CASSQGRGLAGGYSYEQYF. For the CDR3, the DNA is TGCGCCAGCAGCCAAGGTCGGGGGCTAGCGGGAGGCTACTCCTACGAGCAGTACTTC.

This clone was detected only a few times. V gene TRBV5-4 combines with J gene TRBJ1-3; D gene unclear. Germline V gene data show CDR1 as SGHNT and CDR2 as YYREEE (reference sequence). The CDR3 contains 14 residues. Trimming shortened V by 0 bases and J by 0 bases, and 4 bases separated the two germline ends. The CDR3 reads CASSLDSSGNTIYF. CDR3 coding DNA: TGTGCCAGCAGCTTGGACAGCTCTGGAAACACCATATATTTT. The variable domain in full, with the rest retrieved from reference TRBV5-4 and TRBJ1-3, is ETGVTQSPTHLIKTRGQQVTLRCSSQSGHNTVSWYQQALGQGPQFIFQYYREEENGRGNFPPRFSGLQFPNYSSELNVNALELDDSALYLCASSLDSSGNTIYFGEGSWLTVV.

This clone was counted only a few times. J is TRBJ2-7 and V is TRBV5-1; TRBD2 agrees at 7 bases. Losses at the gene ends were 1 base for V and 4 bases for J; bases not matched to a gene: 8. This CDR3 region has 15 residues. Germline loops: CDR1 SGHRS, CDR2 YFSETQ. The CDR3: CASSLLGGSAYEQYF. In nucleotides, the CDR3 is TGCGCCAGCAGCTTGCTAGGCGGGAGTGCTTACGAGCAGTACTTC.

This clone has just one count. This chain connects TRBV5-1 to TRBJ2-5; 9 nucleotides match TRBD1. V dropped 1 base and J dropped 5; count of bases not matched to a gene: 6. The CDR3 covers 15 residues. CDR1 SGHRS and CDR2 YFSETQ come from the germline V gene. CDR3 amino acids: CASSLQDRGGETQYF. The CDR3 DNA is TGCGCCAGCAGCTTGCAGGACAGGGGTGGGGAGACCCAGTACTTC.

The V and J genes are TRBV29-1 and TRBJ2-7, with 7 positions matching TRBD1. J gave up 4 bases and V 4 bases, and 10 bases lay outside the gene matches. The CDR3 is made up of 14 amino acids. CDR1 and CDR2 from the germline V gene are SQVTM and ANQGSEA. CDR3 amino acids: CSVGGTGADYEQYF. In DNA, the CDR3 is TGCAGCGTTGGGGGAACAGGGGCTGATTACGAGCAGTACTTC.

This sequence joins TRBV5-1 and TRBJ2-3; perhaps TRBD2 as D (5 bases). The V gene's germline CDR1 is SGHRS and CDR2 YFSETQ. This CDR3 has 18 residues. Trimming took off 0 bases at V and 2 bases at J, with 19 bases between the two ends. CDR3 loop: CASSLGALSRTFTDTQYF. The CDR3 DNA reads as TGCGCCAGCAGCTTGGGCGCCCTCAGCAGGACTTTCACAGATACGCAGTATTTT.

The CDR3: CASSQSSRGKGYEQYF. The DNA for the CDR3 is TGCGCCAGCAGTCAATCATCTCGGGGAAAAGGGTACGAGCAGTACTTC. V usage is TRBV23-1 and J usage is TRBJ2-7, with D possibly matching TRBD2 (5 bases). TRBV23-1 is reported as an ORF; its role is uncertain. V lost 0 bases and J 4 bases, leaving 16 bases between the germline ends. The CDR3 extends over 16 amino acids.

V gene TRBV5-1 combines with J gene TRBJ2-5; 7 nucleotides align to TRBD2. CDR1 is SGHRS and CDR2 is YFSETQ in the germline V gene. The CDR3 is made up of 17 amino acids. With 0 bases clipped from V and 4 bases from J, the junction kept 12 bases outside the gene matches. CDR3 sequence: CASSLGAVGGRRETQYF. The CDR3 nucleotides read TGCGCCAGCAGCTTGGGGGCCGTGGGCGGGAGAAGAGAGACCCAGTACTTC.

V gene TRBV24-1 combines with J gene TRBJ2-3; a possible D gene is TRBD1 (6 bases). The CDR3 consists of 14 residues. Germline V gene sequence: CDR1 KGHDR, CDR2 SFDVKD. The ends were cut back, 3 bases at V and 8 bases at J, with 14 bases in the middle. CDR3 in amino acids: CATSDRGRGGTQYF. CDR3 coding DNA: TGTGCCACCAGTGATCGGGGCAGGGGCGGTACGCAGTATTTT.

The chain uses TRBV5-1 and TRBJ1-1; D is uncertain. V lost 7 bases and J 1 base, leaving 20 bases between the germline ends. Germline V CDR1 and CDR2: SGHRS, YFSETQ. There are 16 residues in the CDR3. The CDR3 DNA reads TGCGCCAGCTTCCGGGATCCCGGGAGGGAGAACACTGAAGCTTTCTTT. It is translated as CASFRDPGRENTEAFF.

The chain couples TRBV5-6 to TRBJ2-1, with TRBD2 identical over 8 bases. Germline loops: CDR1 SGHDT, CDR2 YYEEEE. CDR3 length: 17 residues. Trimming removed 0 bases from V and 6 bases from J; junction bases left unmatched: 11. The CDR3 DNA follows: TGTGCCAGCAGCTTGGATGTCGGGAGGGGGGACACCAATGAGCAGTTCTTC. This translates into CASSLDVGRGDTNEQFF.

The J gene is TRBJ2-3, the V gene TRBV4-1; no reliable D call. The CDR3 consists of 13 residues. Germline values: CDR1 MGHRA, CDR2 YSYEKL. Trimming left V 0 bases short and J 7 bases short, with 8 bases between. The CDR3 loop reads CASSQDVRNTQYF. In DNA, the CDR3 is TGCGCCAGCAGCCAAGATGTCAGGAATACGCAGTATTTT.

The chain is built from TRBV19 and TRBJ2-1; TRBD1 might be the D (6 bases). Germline V gene lookup returns CDR1 LNHDA and CDR2 SQIVND (reference sequence). This CDR3 has 14 residues. Trimming shortened V by 5 bases and J by 10 bases, and 18 bases separated the two germline ends. CDR3 sequence: CASSGGQLVWEQFF. As DNA, the CDR3 is TGTGCCAGTAGTGGGGGCCAACTAGTTTGGGAGCAGTTCTTC.

The rearrangement joins TRBV19 to TRBJ2-7; D is possibly TRBD1 (5 bases). The CDR3 runs 16 residues. V lost 5 bases and J lost 0, with 17 bases in between. Germline V gives CDR1 LNHDA, CDR2 SQIVND (reference sequence). The CDR3 here is CASSATPGRGSYEQYF. The CDR3 nucleotides read TGTGCCAGTAGTGCTACCCCGGGTAGGGGCTCCTACGAGCAGTACTTC.

This clone was picked up many times. The chain couples TRBV7-2 to TRBJ2-1; D might be TRBD2 (6 bases). The ends were cut back, 1 base at V and 4 bases at J, with 8 bases in the middle. This CDR3 spans 14 amino acids. In germline, CDR1 is SGHTA, CDR2 FQGNSA. CDR3 sequence reads: CASSLGSGYNEQFF. The DNA of the CDR3 is TGTGCCAGCAGCTTAGGGAGCGGGTACAATGAGCAGTTCTTC.

Here the CDR3 reads CASSWGIAGGETQYF. CDR3 coding DNA: TGTGCCAGCAGCTGGGGTATAGCGGGTGGGGAGACCCAGTACTTC. V and J are TRBV5-4 and TRBJ2-5; 7 bases are a match to TRBD2. This CDR3 contains 15 residues. The V and J ends lost 3 bases and 5 bases, in that order; junction bases with no gene match: 10. Germline-derived CDR1 and CDR2 are SGHNT and YYREEE (reference sequence).

The chain carries TRBV6-5 and TRBJ1-3, with 7 bases identical to TRBD1. Germline CDR1 and CDR2: MNHEY and SVGAGI. CDR3 length equals 16 residues. The V segment lost 0 bases and the J segment 2 bases; nucleotides outside the gene matches: 4. Here the CDR3 DNA reads TGTGCCAGCAGTTACTCGACAGGGAGTGCTGGAAACACCATATATTTT. It yields the protein CASSYSTGSAGNTIYF.

This clone showed up just a few times. The V and J genes are TRBV4-1 and TRBJ2-3, with D perhaps matching TRBD2 (6 bases). This CDR3 spans 17 amino acids. The germline CDR1 and CDR2 sequences are MGHRA and YSYEKL. Trimming cost V 1 base and J 4 bases, with 18 bases left between them. The CDR3 DNA reads as TGCGCCAGCAGCCAAGTTCTAGGCGGGAAGGGTCCAGATACGCAGTATTTT. It yields the protein CASSQVLGGKGPDTQYF.

CDR3 sequence reads: CASSLGPTWEGGKNIQYF. CDR3 nucleotides: TGTGCCAGCAGCTTAGGGCCAACATGGGAGGGAGGGAAAAACATTCAGTACTTC. The chain joins TRBV7-2 to TRBJ2-4; 7 nucleotides align to TRBD2. V was clipped by 1 base and J by 4 bases; unmatched bases: 13. CDR3 length: 18 amino acids. Germline V CDR1 and CDR2: SGHTA, FQGNSA.

This rearrangement joins TRBV3-1 (or the pseudogene TRBV3-2) to TRBJ2-3, with 7 bases identical to TRBD2. This CDR3 has 15 amino acids. The V gene's germline CDR1 is LGHDT and CDR2 YNNKEL (reference sequence). V was pared by 6 bases and J by 3 bases, with 9 bases of the junction left unmatched. The CDR3 is CASSPSGIWTDTQYF. The CDR3 DNA sequence: TGTGCCAGCAGTCCGAGCGGGATTTGGACAGATACGCAGTATTTT.

The genes are TRBV3-1 (or the pseudogene TRBV3-2) and TRBJ2-5, with TRBD2 matching 7 bases. The CDR3 has 12 residues. Germline lookup yields CDR1 LGHDT and CDR2 YNNKEL (reference sequence). Trimming removed 5 bases from V and 3 bases from J; junction bases left unmatched: 0. In nucleotides, the CDR3 is TGTGCCAGCAGCGGGGGGGAAGAGACCCAGTACTTC. It encodes CASSGGEETQYF.

The chain combines TRBV3-1 (or the pseudogene TRBV3-2) with TRBJ1-1; D remains unclear. Per germline, CDR1 LGHDT and CDR2 YNNKEL (reference sequence). Trimming shortened V by 0 bases and J by 4 bases, and 6 bases separated the two germline ends. This CDR3 contains 13 residues. CDR3 DNA sequence: TGTGCCAGCAGCCAAGAAGTGCGCACTGAAGCTTTCTTT. Amino acids: CASSQEVRTEAFF.